This T cell receptor beta chain was identified during a study of blood T cell repertoires in COVID-19. Libraries were prepared by immunoSEQ multiplex PCR; TCRdb keeps only in-frame clonotypes and omits some of them. Of about 140,000 clones in the sample, approximately 86% were seen once. CDR3 length: 13 residues. The V gene lost 6 bases and the J gene lost 6 bases, with 12 bases spanning the gap. The germline gives CDR1 MNHNY, CDR2 SVGAGI (reference sequence). This clonotype was obtained from an older woman with acute or convalescent COVID-19. This chain joins TRBV6-6 and TRBJ1-5; TRBD1 might be the D (6 bases). The sample consisted of peripheral blood. CDR3 sequence: CASRPRDTQPQHF. The CDR3 coding sequence is TGTGCCAGCAGGCCCAGGGACACTCAGCCCCAGCATTTT.